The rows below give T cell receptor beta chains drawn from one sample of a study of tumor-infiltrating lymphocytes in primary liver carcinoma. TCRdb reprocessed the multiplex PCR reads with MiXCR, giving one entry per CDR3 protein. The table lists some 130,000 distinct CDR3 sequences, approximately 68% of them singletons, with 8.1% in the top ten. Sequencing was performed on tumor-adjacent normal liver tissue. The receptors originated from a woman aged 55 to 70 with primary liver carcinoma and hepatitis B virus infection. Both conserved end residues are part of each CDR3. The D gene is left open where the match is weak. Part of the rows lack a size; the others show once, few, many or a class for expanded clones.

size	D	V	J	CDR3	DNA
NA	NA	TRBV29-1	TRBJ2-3	CSVALGTDTQYF	TGCAGCGTGGCATTGGGGACAGATACGCAGTATTTT
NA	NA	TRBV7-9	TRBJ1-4	CVSSRRESEKLFF	TGTGTCAGCAGCCGCCGGGAATCTGAAAAACTGTTTTTT
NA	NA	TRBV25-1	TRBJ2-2	CASSEVGFNANIGELFF	TGTGCCAGCAGTGAAGTGGGTTTTAACGCGAACATCGGGGAGCTGTTTTTT
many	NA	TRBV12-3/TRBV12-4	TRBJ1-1	CASSPRQGNTEAFF	TGTGCCAGCAGCCCCCGGCAGGGAAACACTGAAGCTTTCTTT
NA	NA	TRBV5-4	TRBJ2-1	CASGLGPSIYIEQFF	TGTGCCAGCGGCTTAGGGCCTTCAATATACATTGAGCAGTTCTTC
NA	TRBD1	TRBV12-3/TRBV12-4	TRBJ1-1	CASSPTGCTEAFF	TGTGCCAGCAGCCCGACAGGGTGCACTGAGGCTTTCTTT
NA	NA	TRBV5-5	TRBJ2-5	CASSFGIMNQETWYF	TGTGCCAGCAGCTTTGGAATCATGAACCAAGAGACCTGGTACTTC
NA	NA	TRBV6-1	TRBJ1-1	CASSKEMEGTEASF	TGTGCCAGCAGTAAAGAAATGGAGGGGACTGAGGCTTCCTTT
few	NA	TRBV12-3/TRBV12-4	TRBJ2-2	CVSSFWGGNTGELFF	TGTGTCAGCAGTTTCTGGGGCGGTAACACCGGGGAGCTGTTTTTC
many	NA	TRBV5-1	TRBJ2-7	CASSSHDGYEQYF	TGCGCCAGCAGCTCACACGACGGCTACGAGCAGTACTTC
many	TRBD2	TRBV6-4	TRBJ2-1	CASSGTSGNEQFF	TGTGCCAGCAGTGGGACTAGCGGGAATGAGCAGTTCTTC
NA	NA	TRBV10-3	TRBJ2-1	CAIRPRELNEQFF	TGTGCCATTCGTCCCCGGGAGCTTAATGAGCAGTTCTTC
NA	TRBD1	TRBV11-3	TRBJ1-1	CASRSTGGGIQAFF	TGTGCCAGCAGATCGACAGGGGGCGGGATTCAAGCTTTCTTT
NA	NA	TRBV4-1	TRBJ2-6	CASSQVEDGANFLTF	TGCGCCAGCAGCCAAGTGGAAGATGGGGCCAACTTCCTGACTTTC
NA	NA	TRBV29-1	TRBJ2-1	CSVADTTRNEQFF	TGCAGCGTTGCAGATACAACACGGAATGAGCAGTTCTTC
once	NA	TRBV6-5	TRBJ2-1	CASNYFQNSEQFF	TGTGCCAGCAATTACTTTCAGAACAGTGAGCAGTTCTTC
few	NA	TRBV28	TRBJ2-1	CASSRTLSGWGMGQFF	TGTGCCAGCAGCCGCACCCTTAGCGGTTGGGGGATGGGGCAGTTCTTC
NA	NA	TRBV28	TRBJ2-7	CASTPWGDSSYEQYF	TGTGCCAGCACCCCTTGGGGAGATAGCTCCTACGAGCAGTACTTC
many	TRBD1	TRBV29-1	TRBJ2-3	CSVAHGTDSTDTQYF	TGCAGCGTTGCTCACGGGACAGATAGCACAGATACGCAGTATTTT
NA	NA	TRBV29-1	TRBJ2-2	CSVVVRGVTEELFF	TGCAGCGTTGTCGTCAGGGGGGTTACCGAGGAGCTGTTTTTT
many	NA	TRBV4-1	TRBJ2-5	CASSQQAGQQETQYF	TGCGCCAGCAGCCAACAGGCGGGACAGCAAGAGACCCAGTACTTC
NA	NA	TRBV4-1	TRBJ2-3	CAIGRTRDPDTQYF	TGCGCCATCGGCCGAACCAGGGACCCAGATACGCAGTATTTT
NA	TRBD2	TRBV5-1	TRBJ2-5	CVSSSGLAGEETQYF	TGCGTCAGCAGCTCCGGACTAGCGGGAGAGGAGACCCAGTACTTC
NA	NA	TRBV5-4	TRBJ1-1	CASSLRYLNAEAVF	TGTGCCAGCAGCTTGAGGTACTTGAACGCTGAAGCTGTCTTT
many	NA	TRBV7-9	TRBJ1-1	CASRREWNTEAFF	TGTGCCAGCAGACGCGAATGGAACACTGAAGCTTTCTTT
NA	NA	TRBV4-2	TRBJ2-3	CVSSQDQRGTVVETQYF	TGTGTCAGCAGCCAAGATCAAAGGGGGACGGTGGTAGAAACGCAGTATTTT
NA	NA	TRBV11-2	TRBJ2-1	CASSIEGGENNEQIF	TGTGCCAGCAGTATAGAAGGGGGTGAGAACAATGAGCAGATCTTC
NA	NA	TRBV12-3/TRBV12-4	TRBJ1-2	CASSLRAWDHTF	TGTGCCAGCAGTTTGAGAGCTTGGGACCACACCTTC
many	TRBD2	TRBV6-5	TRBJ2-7	CASSYSSASGSYEQYF	TGTGCCAGCAGTTACTCATCTGCTAGCGGGAGTTACGAGCAGTACTTC
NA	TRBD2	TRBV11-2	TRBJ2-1	CGSSLDPGRGRRNGQFF	TGTGGCAGCAGCTTAGATCCGGGTCGCGGGAGGAGGAATGGGCAGTTCTTC
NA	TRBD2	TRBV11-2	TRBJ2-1	CVGSWASGGEQFF	TGTGTCGGCAGCTGGGCTAGCGGCGGTGAGCAGTTCTTC
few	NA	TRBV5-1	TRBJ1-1	CASSASVNTEAFF	TGCGCCAGCAGCGCCTCAGTGAACACTGAAGCTTTCTTT
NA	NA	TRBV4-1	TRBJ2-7	CASSQFRELEQYF	TGCGCCAGTAGCCAGTTCAGGGAGCTCGAGCAGTACTTC
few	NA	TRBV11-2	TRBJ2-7	CANSHDRREQYF	TGTGCCAACAGCCATGACAGGCGCGAGCAATACTTC
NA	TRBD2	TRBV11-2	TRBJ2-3	CASSTKRELLRADTQYF	TGTGCCAGCAGCACCAAGCGGGAGCTATTAAGAGCGGATACGCAGTATTTT
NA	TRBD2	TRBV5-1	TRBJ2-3	CASSPIPFGDYSTDTHYF	TGCGCCAGCAGCCCCATCCCTTTCGGGGACTACAGCACAGATACGCACTATTTT
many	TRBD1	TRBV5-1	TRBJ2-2	CASSSQGAITGELFF	TGCGCCAGCAGCTCGCAGGGGGCTATAACCGGGGAGCTGTTTTTT
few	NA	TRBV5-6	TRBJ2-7	CASSAGSGSYEQYF	TGTGCCAGCAGCGCGGGCTCGGGGTCCTACGAGCAGTACTTC
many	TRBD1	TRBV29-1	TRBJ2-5	CSVEGPTGDQETQYF	TGCAGCGTTGAAGGCCCAACAGGGGACCAAGAGACCCAGTACTTC
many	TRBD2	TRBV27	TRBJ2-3	CASSSRLAGGTDTQYF	TGTGCCAGCAGTTCCAGACTAGCGGGAGGCACAGATACGCAGTATTTT
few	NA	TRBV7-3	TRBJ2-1	CASSLGGGGVNEQFF	TGTGCCAGCAGCTTAGGGGGTGGTGGCGTCAATGAGCAGTTCTTC